This T cell receptor (beta chain) was observed in a study of cytomegalovirus exposure and HLA in healthy donors. This clone was detected only once. Primers for the PCR totalled 60 Vbeta and 13 Jbeta. Generated by immunoSEQ multiplex PCR, the TCRdb table keeps only in-frame clones and is missing some. This repertoire shows roughly 120,000 clones, 55% to 75% found once; its top ten account for 1.6%. The CDR3 spans 15 residues. With 4 bases clipped from V and 1 base from J, the junction kept 7 bases outside the gene matches. Looked up from germline, CDR1 is SGHRS and CDR2 is YFSETQ. The receptor comes from a man younger than 40 in good health and CMV-seropositive. Sequencing input: PBMCs. The genes are TRBV5-1 and TRBJ1-1; 7 nucleotides match TRBD1. The CDR3 here is CASSPRQGTNTEAFF. The DNA for the CDR3 is TGCGCCAGCAGCCCCCGACAGGGAACGAACACTGAAGCTTTCTTT.